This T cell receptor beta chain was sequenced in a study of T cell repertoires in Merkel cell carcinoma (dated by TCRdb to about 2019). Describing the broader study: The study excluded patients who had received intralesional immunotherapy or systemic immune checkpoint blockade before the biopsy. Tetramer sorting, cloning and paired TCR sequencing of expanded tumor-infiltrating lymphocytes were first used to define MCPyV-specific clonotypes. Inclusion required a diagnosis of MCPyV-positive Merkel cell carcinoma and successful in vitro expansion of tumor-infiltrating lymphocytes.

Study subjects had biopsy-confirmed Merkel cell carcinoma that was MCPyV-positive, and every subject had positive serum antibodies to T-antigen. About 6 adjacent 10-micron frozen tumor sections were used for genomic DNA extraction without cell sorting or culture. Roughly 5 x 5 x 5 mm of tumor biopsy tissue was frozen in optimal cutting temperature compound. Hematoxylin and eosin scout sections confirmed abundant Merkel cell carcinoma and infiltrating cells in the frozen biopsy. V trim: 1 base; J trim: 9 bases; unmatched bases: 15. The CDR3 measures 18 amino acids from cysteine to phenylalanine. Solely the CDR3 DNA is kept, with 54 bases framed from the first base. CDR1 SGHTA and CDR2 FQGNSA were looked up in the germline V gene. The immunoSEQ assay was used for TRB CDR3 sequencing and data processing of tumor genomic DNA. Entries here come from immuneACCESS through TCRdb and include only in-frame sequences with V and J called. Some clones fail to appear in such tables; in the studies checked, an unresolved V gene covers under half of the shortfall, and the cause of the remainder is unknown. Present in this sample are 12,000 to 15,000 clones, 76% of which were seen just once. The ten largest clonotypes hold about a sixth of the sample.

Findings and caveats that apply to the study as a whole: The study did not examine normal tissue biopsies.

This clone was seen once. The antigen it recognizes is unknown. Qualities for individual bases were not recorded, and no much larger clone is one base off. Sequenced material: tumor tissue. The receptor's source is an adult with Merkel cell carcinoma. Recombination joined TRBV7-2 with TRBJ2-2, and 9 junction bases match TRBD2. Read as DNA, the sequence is TGTGCCAGCAGCTTAGGACAGGGATTTGGCGGGAGGGCCAGGGAGCTGTTTTTT. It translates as CASSLGQGFGGRARELFF.